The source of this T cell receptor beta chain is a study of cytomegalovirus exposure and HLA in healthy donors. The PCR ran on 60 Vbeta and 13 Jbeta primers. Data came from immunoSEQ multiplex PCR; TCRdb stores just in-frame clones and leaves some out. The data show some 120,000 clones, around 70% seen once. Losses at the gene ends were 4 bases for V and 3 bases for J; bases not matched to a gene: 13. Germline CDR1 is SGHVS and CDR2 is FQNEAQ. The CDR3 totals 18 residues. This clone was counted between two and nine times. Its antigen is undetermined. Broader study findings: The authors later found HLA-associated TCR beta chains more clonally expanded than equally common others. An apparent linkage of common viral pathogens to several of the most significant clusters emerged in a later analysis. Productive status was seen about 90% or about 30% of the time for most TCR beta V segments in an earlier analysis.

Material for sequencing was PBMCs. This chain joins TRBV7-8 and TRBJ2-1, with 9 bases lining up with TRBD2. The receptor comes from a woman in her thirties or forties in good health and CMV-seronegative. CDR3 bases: TGTGCCAGCAGCTCTAAAGGGGGGACTAGCCCACTCTACAATGAGCAGTTCTTC. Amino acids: CASSSKGGTSPLYNEQFF.